A selection of T cell receptor beta chains follows, all from one sample in a study of blood T cell repertoires in COVID-19. Sequenced by immunoSEQ multiplex PCR; TCRdb stores in-frame clones only, minus some. The table lists hundreds of thousands of clones, roughly 90% of them singletons, with about 0.7% in the top ten. The specimen was peripheral blood. These TCRs come from a human donor in a cohort sampled during active COVID-19. Each CDR3 is given with its conserved first and last residue. D genes are given only for firm matches. Part of the rows lack a size; the others show once, few, many or a class for expanded clones.

clone_size: NA; d_call: NA; v_call: TRBV5-1; j_call: TRBJ1-1; cdr3_aa: CASSFQRGNTEAFF; cdr3_nt: TGCGCCAGCAGCTTCCAACGGGGAAACACTGAAGCTTTCTTT
clone_size: once; d_call: NA; v_call: TRBV19; j_call: TRBJ1-1; cdr3_aa: CASSIGPASNTEAFF; cdr3_nt: TGTGCCAGTAGTATAGGACCAGCTAGCAACACTGAAGCTTTCTTT
clone_size: NA; d_call: NA; v_call: TRBV6-5; j_call: TRBJ2-7; cdr3_aa: CARLDRPPYEQYF; cdr3_nt: TGTGCCAGACTGGACAGACCCCCCTACGAGCAGTACTTC
clone_size: once; d_call: NA; v_call: TRBV7-8; j_call: TRBJ1-1; cdr3_aa: CASTLLRRQELDTEAFF; cdr3_nt: TGTGCCAGCACCTTACTTAGGAGACAGGAGTTGGACACTGAAGCTTTCTTT
clone_size: NA; d_call: NA; v_call: TRBV6-2/TRBV6-3; j_call: TRBJ2-1; cdr3_aa: CASSPGDVANEQFF; cdr3_nt: TGTGCCAGCAGTCCAGGGGACGTCGCCAATGAGCAGTTCTTC
clone_size: NA; d_call: NA; v_call: TRBV20-1; j_call: TRBJ1-2; cdr3_aa: CSVATLYGYTF; cdr3_nt: TGCAGTGTAGCCACCCTCTATGGCTACACCTTC
clone_size: NA; d_call: NA; v_call: TRBV5-1; j_call: TRBJ1-2; cdr3_aa: CASSLELSRAENYGYTF; cdr3_nt: TGCGCCAGCAGCCTGGAATTAAGCAGGGCTGAGAACTATGGCTACACCTTC
clone_size: NA; d_call: NA; v_call: TRBV6-1; j_call: TRBJ1-6; cdr3_aa: CASSEAQRRPLHF; cdr3_nt: TGTGCCAGCAGTGAAGCGCAACGGAGACCCCTCCACTTT
clone_size: once; d_call: NA; v_call: TRBV9; j_call: TRBJ2-3; cdr3_aa: CASSVGGGGTDTQYF; cdr3_nt: TGTGCCAGCAGCGTAGGAGGGGGAGGCACAGATACGCAGTATTTT
clone_size: NA; d_call: NA; v_call: TRBV5-4; j_call: TRBJ2-1; cdr3_aa: CASSLGGVYNEQFF; cdr3_nt: TGTGCCAGCAGCTTAGGCGGGGTCTACAATGAGCAGTTCTTC
clone_size: NA; d_call: TRBD2; v_call: TRBV7-2; j_call: TRBJ2-3; cdr3_aa: CASTVQAGSDTQYF; cdr3_nt: TGTGCCAGCACCGTACAAGCGGGGTCAGATACGCAGTATTTT
clone_size: NA; d_call: TRBD1; v_call: TRBV16; j_call: TRBJ1-6; cdr3_aa: CASSIDRGRSPLHF; cdr3_nt: TGTGCCAGCAGCATTGACAGGGGGCGTTCACCCCTCCACTTT
clone_size: NA; d_call: NA; v_call: TRBV9; j_call: TRBJ1-1; cdr3_aa: CASSVSEAVSLVNTEAFF; cdr3_nt: TGTGCCAGCAGCGTAAGTGAGGCCGTCTCGCTAGTTAACACTGAAGCTTTCTTT
clone_size: NA; d_call: NA; v_call: TRBV23-1; j_call: TRBJ1-2; cdr3_aa: CASSQLLDWGGPNYGYTF; cdr3_nt: TGCGCCAGCAGTCAATTACTCGATTGGGGCGGACCTAACTATGGCTACACCTTC
clone_size: NA; d_call: TRBD1; v_call: TRBV4-1; j_call: TRBJ2-7; cdr3_aa: CASSDRGSYEQYF; cdr3_nt: TGCGCCAGCAGCGACAGGGGTAGTTACGAGCAGTACTTC
clone_size: NA; d_call: NA; v_call: TRBV6-1; j_call: TRBJ2-5; cdr3_aa: CASSEPPGQGGETQYF; cdr3_nt: TGTGCCAGCAGTGAGCCCCCCGGACAGGGAGGGGAGACCCAGTACTTC
clone_size: few; d_call: TRBD1; v_call: TRBV4-2; j_call: TRBJ1-4; cdr3_aa: CASSQDGTGNEKLFF; cdr3_nt: TGTGCCAGCAGCCAAGACGGGACAGGGAATGAAAAACTGTTTTTT
clone_size: NA; d_call: NA; v_call: TRBV6-2/TRBV6-3; j_call: TRBJ2-7; cdr3_aa: CASSYEYHEQYF; cdr3_nt: TGTGCCAGCAGTTACGAGTACCACGAGCAGTACTTC
clone_size: NA; d_call: NA; v_call: TRBV27; j_call: TRBJ2-7; cdr3_aa: CASKELGLYEQYF; cdr3_nt: TGTGCCAGTAAAGAACTGGGGCTTTACGAGCAGTACTTC
clone_size: NA; d_call: NA; v_call: TRBV6-5; j_call: TRBJ1-2; cdr3_aa: CASINHGGSGGYTF; cdr3_nt: TGTGCCAGCATCAACCACGGGGGATCCGGCGGCTACACCTTC
clone_size: NA; d_call: NA; v_call: TRBV19; j_call: TRBJ2-1; cdr3_aa: CASSKGQSLSEQFF; cdr3_nt: TGTGCCAGTAGTAAAGGACAGTCCCTTAGCGAGCAGTTCTTC
clone_size: NA; d_call: TRBD1; v_call: TRBV6-1; j_call: TRBJ1-2; cdr3_aa: CASSEEGARNYGYTF; cdr3_nt: TGTGCCAGCAGTGAGGAGGGGGCGCGGAACTATGGCTACACCTTC
clone_size: NA; d_call: NA; v_call: TRBV27; j_call: TRBJ1-1; cdr3_aa: CASSLGRGRNTEAFF; cdr3_nt: TGTGCCAGCAGTTTAGGGAGGGGAAGGAACACTGAAGCTTTCTTT
clone_size: NA; d_call: TRBD2; v_call: TRBV27; j_call: TRBJ2-7; cdr3_aa: CAGKRGSYEQYF; cdr3_nt: TGTGCCGGGAAGCGGGGCTCCTACGAGCAGTACTTC
clone_size: NA; d_call: NA; v_call: TRBV7-9; j_call: TRBJ2-7; cdr3_aa: CASSLGWAEQYF; cdr3_nt: TGTGCCAGCAGCTTAGGTTGGGCCGAGCAGTACTTC
clone_size: NA; d_call: NA; v_call: TRBV5-6; j_call: TRBJ1-6; cdr3_aa: CASSSQTLREPALHF; cdr3_nt: TGTGCCAGCAGCTCCCAAACCCTAAGAGAACCGGCCCTCCACTTT
clone_size: few; d_call: TRBD1; v_call: TRBV20-1; j_call: TRBJ1-1; cdr3_aa: CSRQGGTEAFF; cdr3_nt: TGCAGTAGACAGGGTGGCACTGAAGCTTTCTTT